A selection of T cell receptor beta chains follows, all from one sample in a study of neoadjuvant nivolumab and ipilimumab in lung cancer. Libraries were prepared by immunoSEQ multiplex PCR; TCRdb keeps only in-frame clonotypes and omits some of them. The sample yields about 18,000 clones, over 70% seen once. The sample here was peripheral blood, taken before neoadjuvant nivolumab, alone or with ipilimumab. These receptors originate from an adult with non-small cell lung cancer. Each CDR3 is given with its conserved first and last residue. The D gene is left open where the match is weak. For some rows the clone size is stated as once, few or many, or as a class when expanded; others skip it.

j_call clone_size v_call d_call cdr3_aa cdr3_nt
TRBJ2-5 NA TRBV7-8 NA CASSLRRRGETQYF TGTGCCAGCAGCTTAAGGCGCAGGGGAGAGACCCAGTACTTC
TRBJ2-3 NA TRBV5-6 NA CASSFLQGGGDTQYF TGTGCCAGCAGCTTCTTACAGGGAGGTGGAGATACGCAGTATTTT
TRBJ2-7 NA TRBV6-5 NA CASSFTGTIPYEQYF TGTGCCAGCAGTTTCACCGGGACAATTCCTTACGAGCAGTACTTC
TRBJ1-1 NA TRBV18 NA CASSPQRGRLNTEAFF TGTGCCAGCTCACCGCAGCGTGGCAGACTAAACACTGAAGCTTTCTTT
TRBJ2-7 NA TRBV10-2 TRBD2 CASSEWEGTSTATEQYF TGCGCCAGCAGTGAGTGGGAAGGGACTAGTACGGCAACCGAGCAGTACTTC
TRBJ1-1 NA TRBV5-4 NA CASSPEAGRDTEAFF TGTGCCAGCAGCCCGGAGGCGGGTCGGGACACTGAAGCTTTCTTT
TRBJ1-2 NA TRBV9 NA CASSDGGRVGGYTF TGTGCCAGCAGCGACGGGGGTAGGGTGGGTGGCTACACCTTC
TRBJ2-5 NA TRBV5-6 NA CASNLQETQYF TGTGCCAGCAACTTGCAAGAGACCCAGTACTTC
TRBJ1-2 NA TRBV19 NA CASSHGPYGYTF TGTGCCAGTAGTCACGGACCTTATGGCTACACCTTC
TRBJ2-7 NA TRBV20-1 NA CSGLVSYEQYF TGCAGTGGCCTAGTGTCCTACGAGCAGTACTTC
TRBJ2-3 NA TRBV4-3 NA CASSQGTTYSTDTQYF TGCGCCAGCAGCCAAGGCACTACATACAGCACAGATACGCAGTATTTT
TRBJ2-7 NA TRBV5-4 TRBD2 CASSLLAGGNEQYF TGTGCCAGCAGCTTACTAGCGGGAGGGAATGAGCAGTACTTC
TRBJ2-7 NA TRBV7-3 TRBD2 CASSLTRETGLNF TGTGCCAGCAGCTTAACGCGGGAGACCGGTCTCAACTTC
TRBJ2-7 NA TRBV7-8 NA CASSLSNEQYF TGTGCCAGCAGCCTGTCGAACGAGCAGTACTTC
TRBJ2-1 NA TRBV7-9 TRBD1 CASSPSTGVLYNEQFF TGTGCCAGCAGCCCGAGTACAGGGGTTCTCTACAATGAGCAGTTCTTC
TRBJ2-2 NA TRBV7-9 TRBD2 CASSLGLAVDAGELFF TGTGCCAGCAGCTTAGGGCTAGCGGTAGACGCCGGGGAGCTGTTTTTT
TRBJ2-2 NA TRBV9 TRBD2 CASSPRTSTGELFF TGTGCCAGCAGCCCCCGGACTAGCACCGGGGAGCTGTTTTTT
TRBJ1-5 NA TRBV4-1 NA CASSQEAGPQHF TGCGCCAGCAGCCAAGAAGCCGGGCCCCAGCATTTT
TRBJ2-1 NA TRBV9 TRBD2 CASSVGLAGGPGEQFF TGTGCCAGCAGCGTAGGACTAGCGGGAGGGCCGGGGGAGCAGTTCTTC
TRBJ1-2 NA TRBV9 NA CASSGDIPSYGYTF TGTGCCAGCAGCGGGGACATCCCATCATATGGCTACACCTTC
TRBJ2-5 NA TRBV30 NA CAWSSSLGETQYF TGTGCCTGGAGTTCCAGCCTCGGGGAGACCCAGTACTTC
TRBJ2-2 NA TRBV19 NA CASSIEQITGELFF TGTGCCAGTAGTATAGAACAGATCACCGGGGAGCTGTTTTTT
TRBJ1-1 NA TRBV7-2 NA CASSLDSAMNTEAFF TGTGCCAGCAGCTTAGACAGTGCGATGAACACTGAAGCTTTCTTT
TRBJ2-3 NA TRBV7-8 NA CASSLGPPGTQYF TGTGCCAGCAGCTTAGGACCCCCCGGGACGCAGTATTTT
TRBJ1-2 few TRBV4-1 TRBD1 CASSQDWGQGREGYTF TGCGCCAGCAGCCAAGATTGGGGACAGGGACGAGAAGGCTACACCTTC
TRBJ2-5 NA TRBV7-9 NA CASSLEGAYQETQYF TGTGCCAGCAGCTTAGAGGGAGCGTATCAAGAGACCCAGTACTTC
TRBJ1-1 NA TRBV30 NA CARRRNTEAFF TGTGCCCGCCGAAGGAACACTGAAGCTTTCTTT
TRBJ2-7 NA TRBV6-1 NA CASSEGHRGEQYF TGTGCCAGCAGTGAAGGCCACCGAGGCGAGCAGTACTTC
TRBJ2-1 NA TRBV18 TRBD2 CASSYLAGPYNEQFF TGTGCCAGCTCATACCTAGCGGGCCCCTACAATGAGCAGTTCTTC
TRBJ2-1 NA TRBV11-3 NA CASSPSPGNEQFF TGTGCCAGCAGCCCTTCTCCGGGGAATGAGCAGTTCTTC
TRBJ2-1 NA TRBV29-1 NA CSVGRSSYNEQFF TGCAGCGTTGGAAGAAGCTCCTACAATGAGCAGTTCTTC
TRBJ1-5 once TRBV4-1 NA CASSQDLRVEDQPQHF TGCGCCAGCAGCCAAGATCTGAGGGTCGAGGATCAGCCCCAGCATTTT
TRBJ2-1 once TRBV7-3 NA CASSLRGLEEYNEQFF TGTGCCAGCAGCTTAAGGGGGCTCGAAGAGTACAATGAGCAGTTCTTC
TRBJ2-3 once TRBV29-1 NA CSVVWGASTDTQYF TGCAGCGTTGTCTGGGGCGCGAGCACAGATACGCAGTATTTT
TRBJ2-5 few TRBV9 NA CASSGLGGQETQYF TGTGCCAGCAGCGGGCTAGGAGGTCAAGAGACCCAGTACTTC
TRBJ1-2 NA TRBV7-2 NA CASSLVPGSPSDSGYTF TGTGCCAGCAGCTTAGTACCGGGCAGCCCCTCGGACAGCGGCTACACCTTC
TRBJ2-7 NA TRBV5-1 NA CASSTTGDRQVSHEQYF TGCGCCAGCAGCACCACTGGGGATCGACAGGTGTCTCACGAGCAGTACTTC
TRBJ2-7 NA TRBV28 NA CASIGPKGEQYF TGTGCCAGCATCGGACCCAAGGGCGAGCAGTACTTC
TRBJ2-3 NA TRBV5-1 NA CASSGVGADTQYF TGCGCCAGCAGCGGCGTAGGGGCAGATACGCAGTATTTT
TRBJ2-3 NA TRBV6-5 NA CASNRGEGRTDTQYF TGTGCCAGCAATAGGGGCGAAGGACGCACAGATACGCAGTATTTT
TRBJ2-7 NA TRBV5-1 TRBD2 CASSESGIEQYF TGCGCCAGCTCGGAAAGCGGGATCGAGCAGTACTTC
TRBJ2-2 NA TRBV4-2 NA CASSQDGLNTGELFF TGTGCCAGCAGCCAAGATGGACTTAACACCGGGGAGCTGTTTTTT
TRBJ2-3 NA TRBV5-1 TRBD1 CASVGAQGSADTQYF TGCGCCAGCGTGGGTGCACAGGGGTCGGCAGATACGCAGTATTTT
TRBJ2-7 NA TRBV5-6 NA CASSLPDSYEQYF TGTGCCAGCAGCTTGCCCGACTCCTACGAGCAGTACTTC
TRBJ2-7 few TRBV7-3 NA CASSLNSGLEQYF TGTGCCAGCAGCTTAAATTCAGGTCTCGAGCAGTACTTC
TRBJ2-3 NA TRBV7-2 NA CASSPRNSDTQYF TGTGCCAGCAGCCCTAGAAATTCAGATACGCAGTATTTT
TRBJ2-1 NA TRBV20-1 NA CSAYNDEQFF TGCAGTGCCTACAATGATGAGCAGTTCTTC
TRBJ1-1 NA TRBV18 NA CASSPSVTEAFF TGTGCCAGCTCCCCGTCCGTAACTGAAGCTTTCTTT
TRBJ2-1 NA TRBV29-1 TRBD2 CSVERAGGPFLYNEQFF TGCAGCGTTGAGAGGGCGGGAGGGCCCTTTCTCTACAATGAGCAGTTCTTC
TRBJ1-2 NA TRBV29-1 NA CSVGGEGGYGYTF TGCAGCGTTGGGGGGGAAGGAGGCTATGGCTACACCTTC
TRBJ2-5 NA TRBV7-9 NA CASSLASQETQYF TGTGCCAGCAGCTTAGCGAGTCAAGAGACCCAGTACTTC
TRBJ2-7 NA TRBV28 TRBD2 CASSFPGTSGEQYF TGTGCCAGCAGTTTCCCTGGGACTAGCGGCGAGCAGTACTTC
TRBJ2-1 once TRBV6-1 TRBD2 CASSVAGGSYNEQFF TGTGCCAGCAGTGTCGCGGGAGGGTCCTACAATGAGCAGTTCTTC
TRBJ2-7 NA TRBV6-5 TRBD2 CASSPPGSGSYEQYF TGTGCCAGCAGTCCCCCCGGTAGCGGGAGCTACGAGCAGTACTTC
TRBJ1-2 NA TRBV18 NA CASSQGLSDGYTF TGTGCCAGCTCACAGGGCCTCTCCGACGGCTACACCTTC
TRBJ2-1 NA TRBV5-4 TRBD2 CASSLDLAGYNEQFF TGTGCCAGCAGCTTGGATCTAGCGGGATACAATGAGCAGTTCTTC
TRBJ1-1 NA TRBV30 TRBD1 CAWSHKRDRGIEAFF TGTGCCTGGAGCCACAAACGGGACAGGGGCATTGAAGCTTTCTTT
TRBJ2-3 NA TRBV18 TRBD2 CASSPTTSGLAGTAMRSTDTQYF TGTGCCAGCTCACCAACTACCTCGGGACTAGCGGGAACGGCCATGAGGAGCACAGATACGCAGTATTTT
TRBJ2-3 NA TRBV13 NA CASARRGENTDTQYF TGTGCCAGCGCCCGGAGGGGAGAAAACACAGATACGCAGTATTTT
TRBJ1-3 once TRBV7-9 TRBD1 CASSLNRGNGNTIYF TGTGCCAGCAGCTTAAACAGGGGCAATGGAAACACCATATATTTT